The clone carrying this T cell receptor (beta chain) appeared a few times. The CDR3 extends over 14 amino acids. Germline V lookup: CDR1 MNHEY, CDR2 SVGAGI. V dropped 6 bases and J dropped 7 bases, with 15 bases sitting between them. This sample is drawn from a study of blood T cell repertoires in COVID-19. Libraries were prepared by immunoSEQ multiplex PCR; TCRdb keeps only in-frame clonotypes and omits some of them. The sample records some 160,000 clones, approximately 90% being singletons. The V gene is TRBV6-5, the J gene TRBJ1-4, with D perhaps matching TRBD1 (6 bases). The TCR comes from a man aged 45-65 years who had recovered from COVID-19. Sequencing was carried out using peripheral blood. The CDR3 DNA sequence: TGTGCCAGCAGAACGACAGGAGGAAGTGAAAAACTGTTTTTT. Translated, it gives CASRTTGGSEKLFF.